This is a list of T cell receptor beta chains from one sample in a study of patients and donors after allogeneic stem cell transplantation. TCRdb fed the RT-PCR reads into MiXCR, producing one record per CDR3 protein. This table holds hundreds of thousands of distinct CDR3 sequences, 35% to 45% found once. The specimen sequenced was blood, either unsorted or a sorted T cell fraction (not recorded which). Every receptor here comes from a human donor who was either an allogeneic HSCT recipient or a stem cell or donor lymphocyte infusion donor (not recorded which). It is not recorded whose cells these are; they may come from a transplant donor. Each CDR3 is given with its conserved first and last residue. Fields, in order: CDR3 DNA, CDR3 protein, V gene, clone size, J gene, D gene. D genes are given only for firm matches. Expanded clones are given a class, and other clones once, few, many or no size at all.

TGCAGTGCTCCGACAGGGCTGAGGCAGCCCCAGCATTTT	CSAPTGLRQPQHF	TRBV20-1	many	TRBJ1-5	TRBD1
TGTGCCAGCAGCTTTGGGGGAACTAGCAATCAGCCCCAGCATTTT	CASSFGGTSNQPQHF	TRBV5-5	NA	TRBJ1-5	NA
TGTGCCAGCGGAACTATGGAAGCCAAAAACATTCAGTACTTC	CASGTMEAKNIQYF	TRBV11-2	few	TRBJ2-4	NA
TGTGCCAGCAGTCAGGGTTTGTCAGATACGCAGTATTTT	CASSQGLSDTQYF	TRBV12-3/TRBV12-4	few	TRBJ2-3	NA
TGTGCCAGCAGCTTCGTTCAGCTGGATACGCAGTATTTT	CASSFVQLDTQYF	TRBV11-2	NA	TRBJ2-3	NA
TGTGCCAGCAGCTACGGGGGGCGCGGCAAAAACATTCAGTACTTC	CASSYGGRGKNIQYF	TRBV5-4	NA	TRBJ2-4	NA
TGTGCCAGCAGTTTAAGTGGGGCCACAGATACGCAGTATTTT	CASSLSGATDTQYF	TRBV12-3/TRBV12-4	NA	TRBJ2-3	NA
TGTGCCAGCGGAGAAGGTTCCTACGAGCAGTACTTC	CASGEGSYEQYF	TRBV27	NA	TRBJ2-7	NA
TGTGCCAGCAGCTTAGCACAGAATTATCAGCCCCAGCATTTT	CASSLAQNYQPQHF	TRBV7-2	NA	TRBJ1-5	NA
TGCGCCAGCAGCTTTGATCCTGAAGAGACCCAGTACTTC	CASSFDPEETQYF	TRBV5-1	NA	TRBJ2-5	NA
TGTGCCAGCAGCCCGGTGGGGGTCGCCGGGGAGCTGTTTTTT	CASSPVGVAGELFF	TRBV7-3	few	TRBJ2-2	NA
TGTGCCAGCAGCCAAGGCGGCCCACCCCTCCACTTT	CASSQGGPPLHF	TRBV3-1	NA	TRBJ1-6	NA
TGCAGTGCTAGAGATTCCGAGAGCCGGACACCCCTCCACTTT	CSARDSESRTPLHF	TRBV20-1	NA	TRBJ1-6	NA
TGTGCCAGCAGTGAAGGGTTAGCGGGGGCAGCCAAAAACATTCAGTACTTC	CASSEGLAGAAKNIQYF	TRBV6-1	few	TRBJ2-4	TRBD2
TGTGCCAGCAGTTTAGGGAGCCAGGGCACTGAAGCTTTGTTT	CASSLGSQGTEALF	TRBV12-3/TRBV12-4	NA	TRBJ1-1	NA
TGTGCCAGCAGCGGACAGGCGACCACTGAAGCTTTCTTT	CASSGQATTEAFF	TRBV9	NA	TRBJ1-1	NA
TGCAGCGTTGCTAGGGATCGGCCAGATACGCAGTATTTT	CSVARDRPDTQYF	TRBV29-1	NA	TRBJ2-3	NA
TGTGCCAGCAGTCCCTTAGGGGCCAGGGACACTGAAGCTTTCTTT	CASSPLGARDTEAFF	TRBV12-3/TRBV12-4	NA	TRBJ1-1	NA
TGTGCCAGCAGCCACAGACAGGACTATGGCTACACCTTC	CASSHRQDYGYTF	TRBV4-2	NA	TRBJ1-2	NA
TGTGCCAGCAGTTTGGGAGGAACAGGTCCAGGTGATACGCAGTATTTT	CASSLGGTGPGDTQYF	TRBV12-3/TRBV12-4	NA	TRBJ2-3	NA
TGTGCCAGCAGCCCTACCGGGACCTCTAATGAAAAACTGTTTTTT	CASSPTGTSNEKLFF	TRBV4-2	NA	TRBJ1-4	NA
TGTGCCAGCAGGGCTCGACAGGGGGCTAATCAGCCCCAGCATTTT	CASRARQGANQPQHF	TRBV12-3/TRBV12-4	NA	TRBJ1-5	TRBD1
TGTGCCAGCAGGAGGACAGGGTTCAATCAGCCCCAGCATTTT	CASRRTGFNQPQHF	TRBV12-3/TRBV12-4	NA	TRBJ1-5	TRBD1
TGCAGTGCACAGGACGGTAATCAGCCCCAGCATTTT	CSAQDGNQPQHF	TRBV20-1	few	TRBJ1-5	NA
TGTGCCAGCAGTTCCCGAAGCGAGGTCCCAAATCAGCCCCAGCATTTT	CASSSRSEVPNQPQHF	TRBV12-3/TRBV12-4	NA	TRBJ1-5	NA
TGTGCCAGCAGCAGAGGACAGGGATGGACTGAAGCTTTCTTT	CASSRGQGWTEAFF	TRBV7-2	NA	TRBJ1-1	TRBD1
TGCAGCGTTGACCGGACCCGTGGGACAGATACGCAGTATTTT	CSVDRTRGTDTQYF	TRBV29-1	NA	TRBJ2-3	NA
TGTGCCACCAGCAGAGATTTCGGGGCAGACCCCTACGAGCAGTACTTC	CATSRDFGADPYEQYF	TRBV15	NA	TRBJ2-7	NA
TGTGCCAGCAACCCGGGACAGCTCAATCAGCCCCAGCATTTT	CASNPGQLNQPQHF	TRBV12-3/TRBV12-4	NA	TRBJ1-5	TRBD1
TGTGCCAGCAGTGATGGGGGACAAGAAGAGACCCAGTACTTC	CASSDGGQEETQYF	TRBV6-1	NA	TRBJ2-5	NA
TGTGCCAGCAGCGGGGACAGGGGCCCGCTCCAAAAACTGTTTTTT	CASSGDRGPLQKLFF	TRBV9	few	TRBJ1-4	TRBD1
TGTGCCAGCAGGCCGACAGGCCTCTTGAATGAGCAGTTCTTC	CASRPTGLLNEQFF	TRBV12-3/TRBV12-4	few	TRBJ2-1	NA
TGTGCCAGCATTGGACGCAACAATGAGCAGTTCTTC	CASIGRNNEQFF	TRBV6-1	NA	TRBJ2-1	NA
TGTGCCAGCAGCTCAAAAACGGGGGACAGAGAATCTACAACTAATGAAAAACTGTTTTTT	CASSSKTGDRESTTNEKLFF	TRBV11-3	once	TRBJ1-4	TRBD1
TGCGCCAGCAGCTTGAGGCCATCTAACTATGGCTACACCTTC	CASSLRPSNYGYTF	TRBV5-1	few	TRBJ1-2	NA
TGTGCCACCGAGGGGAGCTCCTACGAGCAGTACTTC	CATEGSSYEQYF	TRBV25-1	NA	TRBJ2-7	NA
TGTGCCACACGACAGGGTAGCAATCAGCCCCAGCATTTT	CATRQGSNQPQHF	TRBV15	few	TRBJ1-5	TRBD1
TGTGCCAGCAGGGGTACGGTAAGGGTCACAGATACGCAGTATTTT	CASRGTVRVTDTQYF	TRBV12-3/TRBV12-4	NA	TRBJ2-3	NA
TGTGCCAGCAGTTTCAGCCGTGATGGCTACACCTTC	CASSFSRDGYTF	TRBV12-3/TRBV12-4	few	TRBJ1-2	NA